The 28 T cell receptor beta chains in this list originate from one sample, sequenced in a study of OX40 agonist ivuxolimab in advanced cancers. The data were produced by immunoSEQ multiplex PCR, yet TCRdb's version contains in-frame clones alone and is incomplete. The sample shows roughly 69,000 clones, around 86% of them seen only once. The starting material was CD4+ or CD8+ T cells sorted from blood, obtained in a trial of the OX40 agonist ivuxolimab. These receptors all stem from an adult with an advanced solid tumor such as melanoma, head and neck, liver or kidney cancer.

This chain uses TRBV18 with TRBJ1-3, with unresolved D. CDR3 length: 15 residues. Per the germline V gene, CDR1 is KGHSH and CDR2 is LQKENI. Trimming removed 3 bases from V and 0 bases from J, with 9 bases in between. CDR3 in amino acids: CASSPVPSSGNTIYF. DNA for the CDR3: TGTGCCAGCTCACCCGTTCCGAGCTCTGGAAACACCATATATTTT.

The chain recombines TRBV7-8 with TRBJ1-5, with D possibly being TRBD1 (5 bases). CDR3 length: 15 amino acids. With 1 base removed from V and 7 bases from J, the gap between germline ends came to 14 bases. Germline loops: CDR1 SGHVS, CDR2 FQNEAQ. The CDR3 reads CASSLVAGPEQPQHF. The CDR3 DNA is TGTGCCAGCAGCTTAGTGGCAGGGCCCGAACAGCCCCAGCATTTT.

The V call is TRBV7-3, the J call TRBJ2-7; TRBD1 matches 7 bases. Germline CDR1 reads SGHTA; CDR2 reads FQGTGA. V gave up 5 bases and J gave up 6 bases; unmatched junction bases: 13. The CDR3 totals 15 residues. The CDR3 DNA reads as TGTGCCAGCAGCCTCCAGACAGGGCTCCTCTCCGAGCAGTACTTC. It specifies CASSLQTGLLSEQYF.

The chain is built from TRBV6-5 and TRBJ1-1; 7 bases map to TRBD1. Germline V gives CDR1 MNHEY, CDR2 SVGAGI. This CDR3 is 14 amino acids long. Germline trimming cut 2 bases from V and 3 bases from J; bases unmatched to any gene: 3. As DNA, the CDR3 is TGTGCCAGCAGTTACCGGGGACAGCACACTGAAGCTTTCTTT. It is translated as CASSYRGQHTEAFF.

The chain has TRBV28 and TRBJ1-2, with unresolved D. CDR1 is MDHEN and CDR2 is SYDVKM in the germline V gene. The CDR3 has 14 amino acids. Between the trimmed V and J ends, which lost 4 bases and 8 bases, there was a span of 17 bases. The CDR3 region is CASSSAARHHGYTF. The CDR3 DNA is TGTGCCAGCAGTTCGGCAGCCCGGCATCACGGCTACACCTTC.

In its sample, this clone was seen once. This CDR3 is CASSASGSASSYEQYF. The CDR3 DNA sequence: TGTGCCAGTAGTGCATCCGGGAGCGCGAGCTCCTACGAGCAGTACTTC. The chain joins TRBV19 to TRBJ2-7; D may be TRBD2 (6 bases). The germline V and J ends were trimmed by 5 bases and 0 bases, with 17 bases remaining between them. CDR3 length: 16 amino acids. Germline V gives CDR1 LNHDA, CDR2 SQIVND (reference sequence).

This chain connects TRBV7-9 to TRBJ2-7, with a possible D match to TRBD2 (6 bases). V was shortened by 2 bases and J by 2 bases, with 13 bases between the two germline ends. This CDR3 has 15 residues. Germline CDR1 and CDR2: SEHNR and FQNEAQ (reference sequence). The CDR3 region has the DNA TGTGCCAGCAGCTTACTGCTGGGGGGAGCCTACGAGCAGTACTTC. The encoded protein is CASSLLLGGAYEQYF.

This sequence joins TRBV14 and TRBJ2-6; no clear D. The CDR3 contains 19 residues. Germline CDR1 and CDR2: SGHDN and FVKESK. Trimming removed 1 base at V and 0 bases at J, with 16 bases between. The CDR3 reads CASSQGRGSRNSGANVLTF. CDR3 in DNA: TGTGCCAGCAGCCAAGGACGTGGCAGTAGAAACTCTGGGGCCAACGTCCTGACTTTC.

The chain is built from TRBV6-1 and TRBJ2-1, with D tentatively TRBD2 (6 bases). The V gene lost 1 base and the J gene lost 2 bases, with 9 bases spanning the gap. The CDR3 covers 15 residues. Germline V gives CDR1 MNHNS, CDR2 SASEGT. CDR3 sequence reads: CASSEGRDPYNEQFF. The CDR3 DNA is TGTGCCAGCAGTGAAGGGCGGGACCCCTACAATGAGCAGTTCTTC.

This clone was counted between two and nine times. CDR3: CASTTEKGYTF. The CDR3 nucleotides read TGTGCCAGCACTACGGAGAAAGGCTACACCTTC. J is TRBJ1-2 and V is TRBV21-1. TRBV21-1 is a pseudogene segment. This CDR3 has 11 amino acids.

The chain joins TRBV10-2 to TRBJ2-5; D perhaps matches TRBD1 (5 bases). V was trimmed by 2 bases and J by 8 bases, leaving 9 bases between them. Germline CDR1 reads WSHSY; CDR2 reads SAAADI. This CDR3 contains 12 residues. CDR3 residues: CASSEQGRTQYF. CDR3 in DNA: TGCGCCAGCAGTGAGCAGGGCCGAACCCAGTACTTC.

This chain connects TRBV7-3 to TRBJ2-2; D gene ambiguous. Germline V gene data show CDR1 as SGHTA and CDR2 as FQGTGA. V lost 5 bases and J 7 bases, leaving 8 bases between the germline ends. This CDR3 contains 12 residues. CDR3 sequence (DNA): TGTGCCAGCAGCCCCATGGACGGGGAGCTGTTTTTT. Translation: CASSPMDGELFF. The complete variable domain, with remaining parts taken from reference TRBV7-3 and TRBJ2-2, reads GAGVSQTPSNKVTEKGKYVELRCDPISGHTALYWYRQSLGQGPEFLIYFQGTGAADDSGLPNDRFFAVRPEGSVSTLKIQRTERGDSAVYLCASSPMDGELFFGEGSRLTVL.

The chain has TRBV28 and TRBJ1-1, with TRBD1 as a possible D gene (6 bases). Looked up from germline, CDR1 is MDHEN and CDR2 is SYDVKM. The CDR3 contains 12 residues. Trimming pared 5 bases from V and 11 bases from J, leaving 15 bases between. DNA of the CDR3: TGTGCCAGCAGTCCCGGACAGCTAGGGGCTTTCTTT. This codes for CASSPGQLGAFF.

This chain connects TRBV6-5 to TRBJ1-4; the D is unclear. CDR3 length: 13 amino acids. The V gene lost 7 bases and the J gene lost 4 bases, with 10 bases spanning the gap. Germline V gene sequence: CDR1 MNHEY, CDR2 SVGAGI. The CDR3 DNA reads TGTGCCAGCAATAACAGAGTTAATGAAAAACTGTTTTTT. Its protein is CASNNRVNEKLFF.

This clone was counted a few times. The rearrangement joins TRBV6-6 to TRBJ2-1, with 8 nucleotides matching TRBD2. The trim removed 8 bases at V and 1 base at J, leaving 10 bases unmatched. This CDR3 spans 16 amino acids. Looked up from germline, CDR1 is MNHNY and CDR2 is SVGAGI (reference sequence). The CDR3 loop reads CASVAGGEGSYNEQFF. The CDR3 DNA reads TGTGCCAGCGTCGCCGGGGGGGAGGGATCCTACAATGAGCAGTTCTTC.

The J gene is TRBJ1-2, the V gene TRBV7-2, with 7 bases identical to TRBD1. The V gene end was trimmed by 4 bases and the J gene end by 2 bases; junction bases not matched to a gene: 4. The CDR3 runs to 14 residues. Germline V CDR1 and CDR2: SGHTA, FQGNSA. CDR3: CASSSQGDNYGYTF. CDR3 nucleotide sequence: TGTGCCAGCAGCTCCCAGGGGGACAACTATGGCTACACCTTC.

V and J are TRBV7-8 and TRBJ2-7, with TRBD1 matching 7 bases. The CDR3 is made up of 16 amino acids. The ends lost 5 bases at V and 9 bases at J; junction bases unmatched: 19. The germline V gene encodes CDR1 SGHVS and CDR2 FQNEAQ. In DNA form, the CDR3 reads TGTGCCAGCAGCCCCGAAAGGACAGGTCGGGTGATCGTGCAGTACTTC. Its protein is CASSPERTGRVIVQYF.

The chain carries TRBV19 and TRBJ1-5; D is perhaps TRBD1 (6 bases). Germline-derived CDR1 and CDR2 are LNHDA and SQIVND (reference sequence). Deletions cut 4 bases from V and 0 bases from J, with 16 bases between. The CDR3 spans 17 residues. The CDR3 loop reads CASSTDRFGISNQPQHF. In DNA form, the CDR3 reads TGTGCCAGTAGTACCGACAGGTTTGGGATTAGCAATCAGCCCCAGCATTTT.

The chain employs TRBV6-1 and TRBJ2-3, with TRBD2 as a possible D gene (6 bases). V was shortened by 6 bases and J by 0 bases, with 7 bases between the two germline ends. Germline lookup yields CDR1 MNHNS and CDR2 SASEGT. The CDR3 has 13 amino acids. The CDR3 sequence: CASRRDSTDTQYF. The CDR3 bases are TGTGCCAGCAGGCGGGATAGCACAGATACGCAGTATTTT.

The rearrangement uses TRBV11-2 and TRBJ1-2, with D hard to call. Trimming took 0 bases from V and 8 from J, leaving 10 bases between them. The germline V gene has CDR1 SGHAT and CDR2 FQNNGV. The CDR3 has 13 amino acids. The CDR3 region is CASSLDRVGGYTF. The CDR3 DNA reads TGTGCCAGCAGCTTAGATAGGGTCGGCGGCTACACCTTC.

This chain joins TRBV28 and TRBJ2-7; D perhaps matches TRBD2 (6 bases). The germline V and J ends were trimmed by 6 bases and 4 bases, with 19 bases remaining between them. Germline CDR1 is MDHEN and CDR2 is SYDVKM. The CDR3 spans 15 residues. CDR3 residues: CASSFRGAGQYEQYF. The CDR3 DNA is TGTGCCAGCAGCTTTCGCGGGGCTGGGCAGTACGAGCAGTACTTC.

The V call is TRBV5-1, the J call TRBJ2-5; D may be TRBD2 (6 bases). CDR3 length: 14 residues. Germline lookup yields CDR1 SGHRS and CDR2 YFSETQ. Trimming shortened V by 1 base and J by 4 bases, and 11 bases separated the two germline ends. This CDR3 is CASSLRRGGETQYF. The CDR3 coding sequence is TGCGCCAGCAGCTTGCGGAGGGGAGGAGAGACCCAGTACTTC.

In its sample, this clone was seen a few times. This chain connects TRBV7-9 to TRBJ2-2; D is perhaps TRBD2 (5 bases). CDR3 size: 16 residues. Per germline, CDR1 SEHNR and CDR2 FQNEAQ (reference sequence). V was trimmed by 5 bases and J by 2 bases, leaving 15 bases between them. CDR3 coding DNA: TGTGCCAGCAGCGGAGGAGGCCTGAGAAACACCGGGGAGCTGTTTTTT. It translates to CASSGGGLRNTGELFF.

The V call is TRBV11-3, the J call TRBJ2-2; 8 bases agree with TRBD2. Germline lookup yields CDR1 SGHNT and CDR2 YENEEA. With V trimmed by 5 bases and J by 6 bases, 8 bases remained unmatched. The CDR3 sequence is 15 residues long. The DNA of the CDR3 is TGTGCCAGCAGCCCGGGGGGGCGGATTTCCGGGGAGCTGTTTTTT. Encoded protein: CASSPGGRISGELFF.

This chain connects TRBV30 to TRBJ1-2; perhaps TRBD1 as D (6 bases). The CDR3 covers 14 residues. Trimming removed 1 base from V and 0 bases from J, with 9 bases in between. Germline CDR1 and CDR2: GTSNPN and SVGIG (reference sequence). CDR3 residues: CAWSEGQTNYGYTF. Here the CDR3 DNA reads TGTGCCTGGAGTGAAGGACAGACTAACTATGGCTACACCTTC.

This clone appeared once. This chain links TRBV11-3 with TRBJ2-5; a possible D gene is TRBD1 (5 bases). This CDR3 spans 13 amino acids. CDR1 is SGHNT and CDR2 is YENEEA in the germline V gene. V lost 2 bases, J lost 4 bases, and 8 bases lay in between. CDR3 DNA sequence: TGTGCCAGCAGCTTATGGCAGGGAGAGACCCAGTACTTC. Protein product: CASSLWQGETQYF.

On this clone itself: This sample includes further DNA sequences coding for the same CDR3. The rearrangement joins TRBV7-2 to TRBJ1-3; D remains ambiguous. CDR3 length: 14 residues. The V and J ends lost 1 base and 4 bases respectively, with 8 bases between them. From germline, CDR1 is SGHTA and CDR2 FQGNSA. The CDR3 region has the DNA TGTGCCAGCAGCTTAGGATCCTCCGGAAACACCATATATTTT. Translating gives CASSLGSSGNTIYF.

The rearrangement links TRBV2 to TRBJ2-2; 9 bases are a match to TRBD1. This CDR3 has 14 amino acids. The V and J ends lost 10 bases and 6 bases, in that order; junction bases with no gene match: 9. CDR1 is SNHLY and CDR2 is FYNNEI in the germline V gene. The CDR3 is CATGQGFNSGELFF. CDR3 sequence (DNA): TGTGCCACTGGACAGGGGTTCAACTCCGGGGAGCTGTTTTTT.